This note documents a single T cell receptor (beta chain) sequence. The antigen is not known. Deletions cut 8 bases from V and 0 bases from J, with 20 bases between. The CDR3 spans 16 residues. Germline values: CDR1 SNHLY, CDR2 FYNNEI. This sample is drawn from a study of shared clonotypes between healthy human individuals. Study observations and caveats: Rarefaction curves obtained for sorted subsets showed sequencing incomplete despite large depth. Non-shared clonotypes had lower generation probabilities than clonotypes shared by all four sorted-subset donors.

The method was immunoSEQ multiplex PCR; TCRdb's version includes in-frame clones alone and lacks a portion of them. The data show 1.4 million to 1.5 million clones, around 97% seen once. This receptor was obtained from a man aged 25 to 45 in good health. Sequencing was carried out using naive CD4+ T cells sorted from blood. Subset denoted: CD45RA+ positively selected. The V call is TRBV2, the J call TRBJ2-7; tentatively, D is TRBD1 (6 bases). The chain's CDR3 is CASYGGLGVPSYEQYF. For the CDR3, the DNA is TGTGCCAGCTATGGGGGCCTCGGGGTCCCCTCCTACGAGCAGTACTTC.